This TCR beta chain was documented in a study of blood T cell repertoires in COVID-19. Authors' analysis steps: The assay estimated nucleated cells by amplifying reference gene primers. Assay used: immunoSEQ multiplex PCR; TCRdb lists only in-frame clones, some missing. The V and J calls and clone size come from that table; D and trimming were worked out from the DNA. This table holds roughly 13,000 clones, about 73% found once. The CDR3 totals 15 residues. Germline V gene lookup returns CDR1 MGHDK and CDR2 SYGVNS. Trimming cost V 4 bases and J 4 bases, with 11 bases left between them. The rearrangement links TRBV25-1 to TRBJ1-6; tentatively, D is TRBD1 (6 bases). This clonotype originated in a human donor in a cohort sampled during active COVID-19. Sequenced: peripheral blood. This CDR3 is CASSGAGAYNSPLHF. The CDR3 DNA reads TGTGCCAGCAGTGGTGCAGGGGCTTATAATTCACCCCTCCACTTT.